The subject of this entry is one T cell receptor (beta chain). This CDR3 region has 13 residues. V lost 4 bases, J lost 1 base, and 1 base stayed unmatched. CDR1 LNHNV and CDR2 YYDKDF come from the germline V gene (reference sequence). The sample is drawn from a study of blood T cell repertoires in COVID-19. TCRdb's table, derived via immunoSEQ multiplex PCR, lists solely in-frame clones and lacks some. The data show approximately 280,000 clones, about 82% seen once. The gene calls are TRBV15 and TRBJ2-7; 7 nucleotides match TRBD1. The sequence was collected from a middle-aged man with active or convalescent COVID-19. Material for sequencing was peripheral blood. In nucleotides, the CDR3 is TGTGCCACCAGCACAGGGGGTTCCTACGAGCAGTACTTC. It translates to CATSTGGSYEQYF.